Shown below are 31 T cell receptor beta chains from a single sample sequenced in a study of blood T cell repertoires in COVID-19. The protocol was immunoSEQ multiplex PCR, while the TCRdb copy is restricted to in-frame clones and leaves out a portion. The sample shows some 74,000 clones, roughly 84% of them seen only once. Sequenced input: peripheral blood. The origin of the receptors is a man at least 80 years old with acute or convalescent COVID-19.

The chain couples TRBV5-1 to TRBJ2-1, with 8 positions matching TRBD1. Losses at the gene ends were 5 bases for V and 5 bases for J; bases not matched to a gene: 9. The CDR3 has 15 residues. Germline V CDR1 and CDR2: SGHRS, YFSETQ. CDR3 in DNA: TGCGCCAGCAGTGTGACAGGGGAATTGGACAATGAGCAGTTCTTC. Protein sequence: CASSVTGELDNEQFF. Drawing the rest from reference TRBV5-1 and TRBJ2-1, the complete variable domain is KAGVTQTPRYLIKTRGQQVTLSCSPISGHRSVSWYQQTPGQGLQFLFEYFSETQRNKGNFPGRFSGRQFSNSRSEMNVSTLELGDSALYLCASSVTGELDNEQFFGPGTRLTVL.

The chain joins TRBV7-3 to TRBJ2-1; D is perhaps TRBD2 (6 bases). Trimming removed 0 bases from V and 5 bases from J, with 20 bases in between. Germline loops: CDR1 SGHTA, CDR2 FQGTGA. This CDR3 region has 18 residues. CDR3 DNA: TGTGCCAGCAGCTTAACGGCCAACGGGGGACGGAGAAACAATGAGCAGTTCTTC. It codes for CASSLTANGGRRNNEQFF. Combining the CDR3 with reference TRBV7-3 and TRBJ2-1 gives the whole variable domain GAGVSQTPSNKVTEKGKYVELRCDPISGHTALYWYRQSLGQGPEFLIYFQGTGAADDSGLPNDRFFAVRPEGSVSTLKIQRTERGDSAVYLCASSLTANGGRRNNEQFFGPGTRLTVL.

This clone was seen a handful of times. This chain links TRBV7-3 with TRBJ2-5; 10 nucleotides agree with TRBD2. Germline CDR1 and CDR2: SGHTA and FQGTGA. CDR3 size: 17 residues. The CDR3 nucleotides read TGTGCAGCAGCTGGGACTAGCGCCTCTATAAAACAAGAGACCCAGTACTTC. Its translation: CAAAGTSASIKQETQYF.

This chain links TRBV13 with TRBJ2-3; D is ambiguous. The germline CDR1 and CDR2 sequences are PRHDT and FYEKMQ (reference sequence). This CDR3 is 13 amino acids long. V was clipped by 4 bases and J by 2 bases, with 7 bases between them. The CDR3 sequence: CASSWANTDTQYF. The CDR3 DNA reads as TGTGCCAGCAGCTGGGCTAACACAGATACGCAGTATTTT.

V usage is TRBV28 and J usage is TRBJ1-6; 7 positions agree with TRBD1. Germline loops: CDR1 MDHEN, CDR2 SYDVKM. Germline trimming cut 5 bases from V and 10 bases from J; bases unmatched to any gene: 5. This CDR3 comprises 13 residues. CDR3 coding DNA: TGTGCCAGCAGTCCTCAGGGGGACTCACCCCTCCACTTT. This gives the protein CASSPQGDSPLHF.

This clone came up a few times. The chain combines TRBV9 with TRBJ1-2; TRBD1 might be the D (6 bases). Trimming took off 3 bases at V and 6 bases at J, with 12 bases between the two ends. CDR3 length: 13 residues. Germline CDR1 is SGDLS and CDR2 is YYNGEE. The CDR3 region has the DNA TGTGCCAGCAGCGCAACAGGGATGCATGGCTACACCTTC. Its protein is CASSATGMHGYTF.

This chain links TRBV3-1 (or the pseudogene TRBV3-2) with TRBJ1-4; the D is unclear. V was trimmed by 1 base and J by 8 bases, leaving 14 bases between them. This CDR3 has 15 residues. Germline V lookup: CDR1 LGHDT, CDR2 YNNKEL (reference sequence). The CDR3 region is CASSQGGSMEEKLFF. The CDR3, as DNA: TGTGCCAGCAGCCAAGGAGGATCTATGGAGGAAAAACTGTTTTTT.

The rearrangement joins TRBV10-3 to TRBJ1-5, with D perhaps matching TRBD1 (6 bases). CDR1 and CDR2 (germline): ENHRY, SYGVKD. The germline V and J ends were trimmed by 10 bases and 0 bases, with 13 bases remaining between them. The CDR3 is made up of 14 amino acids. This CDR3 is CATNRDHSNQPQHF. DNA of the CDR3: TGTGCCACGAACAGGGACCATAGCAATCAGCCCCAGCATTTT.

The chain uses TRBV7-9 and TRBJ1-4; D possibly corresponds to TRBD1 (6 bases). CDR1 and CDR2 (germline): SEHNR, FQNEAQ (reference sequence). CDR3 length: 15 amino acids. V lost 1 base to trimming and J lost 7 bases, with 13 bases between them. The CDR3 region has the DNA TGTGCCAGCAGCTTAGGTCTGGGGGCTACTGAAAAACTGTTTTTT. This gives the protein CASSLGLGATEKLFF.

The CDR3 sequence: CASSHRDTNTGELFF. The CDR3 DNA reads TGTGCCAGCAGCCATAGAGATACCAACACCGGGGAGCTGTTTTTT. V gene TRBV7-9 combines with J gene TRBJ2-2; D gene unclear. Per germline, CDR1 SEHNR and CDR2 FQNEAQ (reference sequence). The CDR3 spans 15 residues. With 5 bases removed from V and 2 bases from J, the gap between germline ends came to 12 bases.

This clone came up a few times. The CDR3 spells CASSSTTSSYEQYF. The CDR3 DNA follows: TGTGCCAGCAGCTCGACTACCTCTTCCTACGAGCAGTACTTC. The rearrangement links TRBV11-2 to TRBJ2-7, with D maybe TRBD2 (5 bases). V lost 4 bases and J lost 1, with 11 bases in between. Germline assignment: CDR1 SGHAT and CDR2 FQNNGV. CDR3 length equals 14 residues.

This chain connects TRBV7-2 to TRBJ1-6; no reliable D call. The V gene's germline CDR1 is SGHTA and CDR2 FQGNSA. V lost 4 bases and J lost 0, with 10 bases in between. This CDR3 region has 16 residues. The CDR3 DNA follows: TGTGCCAGCAGCTGGCGGGTCAGCTCCTATAATTCACCCCTCCACTTT. The encoded protein is CASSWRVSSYNSPLHF.

CDR3 coding DNA: TGTGCCAGCAGCCCCAGATGGGGCGGCACAGATACGCAGTATTTT. Its translation: CASSPRWGGTDTQYF. The chain links TRBV7-2 to TRBJ2-3, with a possible D match to TRBD1 (5 bases). The CDR3 is made up of 15 amino acids. The germline V gene has CDR1 SGHTA and CDR2 FQGNSA. V dropped 5 bases and J dropped 1 base, with 13 bases sitting between them.

The chain has TRBV11-2 and TRBJ1-2; D is perhaps TRBD1 (5 bases). With 5 bases removed from V and 1 base from J, the gap between germline ends came to 8 bases. Germline CDR1 reads SGHAT; CDR2 reads FQNNGV. This CDR3 region has 13 residues. CDR3 in amino acids: CASSRQGNYGYTF. The CDR3 nucleotides read TGTGCCAGCAGCCGGCAGGGTAACTATGGCTACACCTTC.

V and J are TRBV7-6 and TRBJ2-7; 9 bases are shared with TRBD1. Germline loops: CDR1 SGHVS, CDR2 FNYEAQ. The CDR3 length is 17 residues. Germline trimming cut 5 bases from V and 6 bases from J; bases unmatched to any gene: 17. In DNA, the CDR3 is TGTGCCAGCAGCACCAGAGCCGGAGGACAGGGGTACTCCGAGCAGTACTTC. As protein: CASSTRAGGQGYSEQYF. The full variable domain, with the rest looked up from reference TRBV7-6 and TRBJ2-7, is GAGVSQSPRYKVTKRGQDVALRCDPISGHVSLYWYRQALGQGPEFLTYFNYEAQQDKSGLPNDRFSAERPEGSISTLTIQRTEQRDSAMYRCASSTRAGGQGYSEQYFGPGTRLTVT.

The genes are TRBV10-2 and TRBJ2-1, with D unclear. The V and J ends lost 7 bases and 0 bases respectively, with 10 bases between them. There are 14 residues in the CDR3. CDR1 is WSHSY, CDR2 SAAADI, per germline. CDR3 in amino acids: CASKDPSSYNEQFF. CDR3 nucleotides: TGCGCCAGCAAAGACCCTAGCTCCTACAATGAGCAGTTCTTC.

As to this clone: Sequence at one end of the junction differs from germline and may be a read error. Within the sample, other DNA sequences also encode this same CDR3. The gene calls are TRBV7-2 and TRBJ2-5; 9 bases agree with TRBD1. The CDR3 sequence is 14 residues long. In germline, CDR1 is SGHTA, CDR2 FQGNSA. CDR3 DNA sequence: TGTGCCAGCAGCCTAGCAGGACAGGGGGAGACCCAGTACTTC. It yields the protein CASSLAGQGETQYF.

V and J are TRBV27 and TRBJ1-4; TRBD1 matches 9 bases. The CDR3 loop spans 15 amino acids. CDR1 MNHEY and CDR2 SMNVEV come from the germline V gene (reference sequence). Germline trimming cut 6 bases from V and 7 bases from J; bases unmatched to any gene: 9. The CDR3 DNA reads as TGTGCCAGCAGAACACCGGGACAGGGAGGTGAAAAACTGTTTTTT. Protein product: CASRTPGQGGEKLFF.

The chain joins TRBV4-3 to TRBJ2-3; D not resolved. V was shortened by 0 bases and J by 6 bases, with 10 bases between the two germline ends. Looked up from germline, CDR1 is LGHNA and CDR2 is YSLEER. There are 14 residues in the CDR3. Written as DNA, the CDR3 is TGCGCCAGCAGCCAAGAAATCCTCTTGGATACGCAGTATTTT. This gives the protein CASSQEILLDTQYF.

The V and J genes are TRBV4-3 and TRBJ1-4; D is unresolved. The CDR3 covers 15 residues. V lost 5 bases, J lost 8 bases, and 18 bases lay in between. CDR1 LGHNA and CDR2 YSLEER come from the germline V gene. This CDR3 is CASSATSGVGEKLFF. CDR3 nucleotide sequence: TGCGCCAGCAGCGCGACTAGCGGGGTCGGAGAAAAACTGTTTTTT.

This chain joins TRBV30 and TRBJ1-1; TRBD1 matches 11 bases. The CDR3 is 13 amino acids. Germline loops: CDR1 GTSNPN, CDR2 SVGIG (reference sequence). V was pared by 5 bases and J by 11 bases, with 10 bases of the junction left unmatched. The CDR3 DNA is TGTGCCTGGGGGACAGGGGGGGCCGTAGTGGCTTTCTTT. Translated, it gives CAWGTGGAVVAFF.

The chain couples TRBV28 to TRBJ1-1, with D possibly being TRBD1 (5 bases). The length of the CDR3 is 15 residues. Germline values: CDR1 MDHEN, CDR2 SYDVKM. Trimming took 3 bases from V and 6 from J, leaving 17 bases between them. CDR3 residues: CASSLADRFGPEAFF. CDR3 coding DNA: TGTGCCAGCAGTTTGGCTGACAGATTTGGTCCTGAAGCTTTCTTT.

As to this clone: Distinct nucleotide sequences in the sample also encode this CDR3. The gene calls are TRBV28 and TRBJ1-2; 11 bases line up with TRBD1. CDR3 size: 14 residues. The germline CDR1 and CDR2 sequences are MDHEN and SYDVKM. V shed 8 bases, J shed 3 bases, and the junction held 5 bases outside the gene matches. The DNA for the CDR3 is TGTGCCAGCGGTAGGGGACAGGGGGACTATGGCTACACCTTC. As protein: CASGRGQGDYGYTF.

This rearrangement joins TRBV28 to TRBJ1-2; 8 bases agree with TRBD1. The CDR3 is 15 residues long. Unmatched junction bases numbered 6, after V lost 4 bases and J lost 2 bases. Germline V gene lookup returns CDR1 MDHEN and CDR2 SYDVKM. The CDR3 nucleotides are TGTGCCAGCAGTTCGTGGACAGGGAGCAACTATGGCTACACCTTC. It translates to CASSSWTGSNYGYTF.

The chain links TRBV5-1 to TRBJ1-3; D is possibly TRBD1 (5 bases). The CDR3 loop spans 19 amino acids. V lost 0 bases and J lost 0, with 19 bases in between. CDR1 and CDR2 (germline): SGHRS, YFSETQ. CDR3 protein: CASSLAYRGGRGSGNTIYF. The CDR3 bases are TGCGCCAGCAGCTTGGCCTACCGCGGGGGACGGGGCTCTGGAAACACCATATATTTT.

The sample holds a few counts of this clone. This rearrangement joins TRBV28 to TRBJ2-3; 9 bases are a match to TRBD2. The CDR3 length is 17 residues. V lost 4 bases and J lost 10; bases outside the gene matches: 18. From germline, CDR1 is MDHEN and CDR2 SYDVKM. The CDR3 region has the DNA TGTGCCAGCAGTTCCCGACAGGGATGGCGGGGGGGCCTTGCGCAGTATTTT. Translated: CASSSRQGWRGGLAQYF.

This chain connects TRBV5-1 to TRBJ1-3, with a possible D match to TRBD1 (6 bases). This CDR3 is 15 amino acids long. Deletions cut 1 base from V and 0 bases from J, with 8 bases between. The V gene's germline CDR1 is SGHRS and CDR2 YFSETQ. CDR3 amino acids: CASSLMTGSGNTIYF. Here the CDR3 DNA reads TGCGCCAGCAGCTTGATGACAGGCTCTGGAAACACCATATATTTT.

This chain connects TRBV9 to TRBJ2-7, with TRBD2 identical over 7 bases. The CDR3 totals 14 residues. V gave up 4 bases and J gave up 2 bases; unmatched junction bases: 6. Germline V lookup: CDR1 SGDLS, CDR2 YYNGEE. The CDR3 nucleotides read TGTGCCAGCAGCCCCAGGCTAGCGGCCTACGAGCAGTACTTC. Protein product: CASSPRLAAYEQYF.

Points on this clone: At one end, the junction sequence differs from germline, possibly due to a read error. The CDR3 here is CASSPNTRIYSDQPQHF. In nucleotides, the CDR3 is TGTGCCAGCAGTCCCAATACACGGATCTATAGCGATCAGCCCCAGCATTTT. The rearrangement uses TRBV6-2 or TRBV6-3 and TRBJ1-5; D uncertain. Germline V gene data show CDR1 as MNHEY and CDR2 as SVGEGT. The CDR3 length is 17 residues.

The chain carries TRBV5-1 and TRBJ1-1, with 7 bases lining up with TRBD1. The J segment lost 11 bases and the V segment lost 1 base, leaving 5 bases of the junction unmatched. The CDR3 loop spans 12 amino acids. Looked up from germline, CDR1 is SGHRS and CDR2 is YFSETQ. CDR3 protein: CASSLTGVNAFF. In DNA, the CDR3 is TGCGCCAGCAGCTTGACAGGGGTGAACGCTTTCTTT.

The chain employs TRBV2 and TRBJ1-6; tentatively, D is TRBD1 (6 bases). The CDR3 covers 15 residues. The ends were cut back, 6 bases at V and 5 bases at J, with 14 bases in the middle. The germline gives CDR1 SNHLY, CDR2 FYNNEI. The CDR3 is CASRERDIHNSPLHF. The CDR3 nucleotides are TGTGCCAGCAGGGAAAGGGACATCCATAATTCACCCCTCCACTTT.